This TCR beta chain stems from a study of T cell responses to AZD1222 COVID-19 vaccine. Study-wide points: Baseline seropositivity characterized only six AZD1222 recipients. Per reports, nearly half of all spike-specific TCRs target regions that are unmutated in variants. The donor group comprised mostly white British people and more females; the analysis possibly underestimated clonal diversity. Repertoire sampling occurred only after the peak T cell response.

V gave up 5 bases and J gave up 5 bases, with 18 bases separating them. This CDR3 region has 15 residues. Per the germline V gene, CDR1 is KGHSH and CDR2 is LQKENI. Notes on this clone: Its antigen is currently unknown.

Using immunoSEQ multiplex PCR, the repertoire was profiled, and TCRdb retains in-frame clones only, with some absent. The sample yields 90,000 to 150,000 clones, 75% to 90% seen once. The receptor was derived from an adult who received the AZD1222 COVID-19 vaccine. The material sequenced was peripheral blood, taken 28 days after the second AZD1222 dose. This chain links TRBV18 with TRBJ1-2; possibly TRBD1 for D (6 bases). CDR3 in amino acids: CASSSLQGREYGYTF. DNA of the CDR3: TGTGCCAGCTCATCCTTACAGGGTAGGGAATATGGCTACACCTTC.